This T cell receptor beta chain was sequenced for a study of technical replicates of blood from a few donors (dated by TCRdb to about 2017). About this clone itself: This receptor's antigen is unknown. No qualities accompany the bases; no much larger clone lies one base away.

Libraries were made using the immunoSEQ multiplex PCR assay. This is the immuneACCESS table as TCRdb keeps it, with only in-frame sequences that have V and J called. A part of the clones is gone; compared with another copy, unresolved V genes explain less than half, and the rest is unexplained. Recorded for this sample are about 84,000 clones; roughly 97% of them occurred a single time. The ten largest clones add up to less than 0.2% of the sample. This clonotype was obtained from a human donor in good health. Sequencing input: T cells isolated from PBMCs.

Here the CDR3 is given as CASSLDYGPGTEAFF. The sequenced DNA: TGTGCCAGCAGCTTAGATTATGGGCCAGGGACTGAAGCTTTCTTT. The chain couples TRBV13 to TRBJ1-1, with TRBD1 perhaps the D gene, on 5 matching bases. The CDR3 numbers 15 residues from cysteine through phenylalanine. Just CDR3 DNA is preserved here, 45 bases in frame from base 1. The CDR1 and CDR2 encoded by the germline V gene (reference sequence) are PRHDT and FYEKMQ. V is shortened by 1 base, J by 5 bases, and the region joining them spans 14 bases.